The sequence of this T cell receptor beta chain was determined in a study of cytomegalovirus exposure and HLA in healthy donors. The study, taken as a whole, reports: In vitro data verified a few CMV-associated chains as specific for CMV antigens. Rarity held for most TCR sequences, but there were some public TCRs that occurred in many donors. Later work found that TCR association rates differed between HLA loci; DRB1 had the most and HLA-C the fewest.

In regard to this clone: Its antigen is as yet unknown.

13 Jbeta primers and 60 Vbeta primers were used for the PCR. Produced via immunoSEQ multiplex PCR; TCRdb's table is partial and in-frame only. Of approximately 150,000 clones in the sample, 77% were seen once. This CDR3 contains 15 residues. In germline, CDR1 is LNHNV, CDR2 YYDKDF (reference sequence). Losses at the gene ends were 5 bases for V and 1 base for J; bases not matched to a gene: 5. Sequenced material: PBMCs. The chain links TRBV15 to TRBJ1-3, with 7 bases lining up with TRBD1. The receptor was isolated from a woman in her thirties in good health and CMV-seronegative. For the CDR3, the DNA is TGTGCCACCAGCTCTGACAGGGTATCTGGAAACACCATATATTTT. It codes for CATSSDRVSGNTIYF.